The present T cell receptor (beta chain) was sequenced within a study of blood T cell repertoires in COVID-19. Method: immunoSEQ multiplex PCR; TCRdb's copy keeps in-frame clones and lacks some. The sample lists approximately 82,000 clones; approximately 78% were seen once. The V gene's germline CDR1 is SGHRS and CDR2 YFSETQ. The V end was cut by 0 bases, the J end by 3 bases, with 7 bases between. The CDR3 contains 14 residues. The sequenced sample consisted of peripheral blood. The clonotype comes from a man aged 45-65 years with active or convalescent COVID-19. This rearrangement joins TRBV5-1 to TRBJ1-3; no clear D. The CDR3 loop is CASSLGAFGNTIYF. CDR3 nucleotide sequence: TGCGCCAGCAGCTTGGGGGCGTTTGGAAACACCATATATTTT.